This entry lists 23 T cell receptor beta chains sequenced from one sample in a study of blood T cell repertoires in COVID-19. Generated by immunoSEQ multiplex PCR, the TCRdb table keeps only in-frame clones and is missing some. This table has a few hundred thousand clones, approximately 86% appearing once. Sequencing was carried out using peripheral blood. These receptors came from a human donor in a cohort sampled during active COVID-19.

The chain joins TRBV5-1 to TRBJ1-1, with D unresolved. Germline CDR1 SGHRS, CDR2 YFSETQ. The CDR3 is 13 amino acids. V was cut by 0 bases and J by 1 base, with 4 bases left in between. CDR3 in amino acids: CASSLAPNTEAFF. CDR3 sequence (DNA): TGCGCCAGCAGCTTGGCTCCGAACACTGAAGCTTTCTTT.

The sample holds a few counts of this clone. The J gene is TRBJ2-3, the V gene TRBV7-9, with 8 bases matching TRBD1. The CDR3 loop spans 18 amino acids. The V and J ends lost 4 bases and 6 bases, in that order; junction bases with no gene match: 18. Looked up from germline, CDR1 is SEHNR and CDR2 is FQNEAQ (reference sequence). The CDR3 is CASSSFQGAYVGYDTQYF. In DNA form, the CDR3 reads TGTGCCAGCAGCTCCTTCCAGGGGGCTTATGTTGGGTATGATACGCAGTATTTT.

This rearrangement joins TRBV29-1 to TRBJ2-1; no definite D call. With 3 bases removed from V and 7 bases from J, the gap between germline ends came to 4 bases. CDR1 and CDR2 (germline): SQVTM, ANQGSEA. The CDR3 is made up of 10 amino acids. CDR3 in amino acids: CSVDLNEQFF. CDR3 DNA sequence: TGCAGCGTTGACTTAAATGAGCAGTTCTTC.

In nucleotides, the CDR3 is TGTGCCAGCAGCCGATACGGACAGTACACCGGGGAGCTGTTTTTT. It yields the protein CASSRYGQYTGELFF. The rearrangement links TRBV2 to TRBJ2-2; D might be TRBD1 (6 bases). The germline V gene encodes CDR1 SNHLY and CDR2 FYNNEI. The CDR3 runs to 15 residues. With 6 bases removed from V and 3 bases from J, the gap between germline ends came to 14 bases. Full variable domain (missing parts from reference TRBV2 and TRBJ2-2): EPEVTQTPSHQVTQMGQEVILRCVPISNHLYFYWYRQILGQKVEFLVSFYNNEISEKSEIFDDQFSVERPDGSNFTLKIRSTKLEDSAMYFCASSRYGQYTGELFFGEGSRLTVL.

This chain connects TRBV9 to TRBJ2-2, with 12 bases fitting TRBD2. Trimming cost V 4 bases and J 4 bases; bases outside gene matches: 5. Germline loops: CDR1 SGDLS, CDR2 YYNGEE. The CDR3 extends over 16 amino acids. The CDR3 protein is CASSPRLAGATGELFF. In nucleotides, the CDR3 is TGTGCCAGCAGCCCCCGACTAGCGGGGGCCACCGGGGAGCTGTTTTTT.

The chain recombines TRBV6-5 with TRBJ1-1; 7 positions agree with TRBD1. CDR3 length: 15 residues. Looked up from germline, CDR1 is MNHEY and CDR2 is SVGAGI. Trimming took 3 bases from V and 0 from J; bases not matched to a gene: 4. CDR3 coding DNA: TGTGCCAGCAGTTATGGACAGGAACTGAACACTGAAGCTTTCTTT. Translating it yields CASSYGQELNTEAFF.

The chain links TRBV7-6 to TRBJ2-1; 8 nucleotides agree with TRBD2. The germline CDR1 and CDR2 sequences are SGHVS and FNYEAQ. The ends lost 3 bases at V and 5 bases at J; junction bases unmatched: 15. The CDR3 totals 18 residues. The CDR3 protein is CASSLGRPIAGRDNEQFF. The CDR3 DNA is TGTGCCAGCAGCTTGGGTAGGCCTATAGCGGGACGAGACAATGAGCAGTTCTTC.

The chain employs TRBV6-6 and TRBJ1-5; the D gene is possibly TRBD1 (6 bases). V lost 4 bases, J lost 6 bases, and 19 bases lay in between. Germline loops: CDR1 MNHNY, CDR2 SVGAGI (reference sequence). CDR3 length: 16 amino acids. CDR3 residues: CASSSATRGGTQPQHF. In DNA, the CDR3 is TGTGCCAGCAGTTCAGCTACTAGGGGGGGGACTCAGCCCCAGCATTTT.

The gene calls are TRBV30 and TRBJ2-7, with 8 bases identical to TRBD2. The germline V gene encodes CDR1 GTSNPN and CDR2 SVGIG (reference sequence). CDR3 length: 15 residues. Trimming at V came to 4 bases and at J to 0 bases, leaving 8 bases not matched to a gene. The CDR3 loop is CAWTPRGGPSYEQYF. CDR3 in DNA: TGTGCCTGGACCCCACGGGGGGGCCCCTCCTACGAGCAGTACTTC.

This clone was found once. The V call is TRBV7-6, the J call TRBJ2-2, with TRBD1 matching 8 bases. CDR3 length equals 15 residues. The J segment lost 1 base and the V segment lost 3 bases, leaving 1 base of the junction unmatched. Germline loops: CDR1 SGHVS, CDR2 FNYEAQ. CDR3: CASSLGTGNTGELFF. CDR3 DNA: TGTGCCAGCAGCTTGGGGACAGGGAACACCGGGGAGCTGTTTTTT.

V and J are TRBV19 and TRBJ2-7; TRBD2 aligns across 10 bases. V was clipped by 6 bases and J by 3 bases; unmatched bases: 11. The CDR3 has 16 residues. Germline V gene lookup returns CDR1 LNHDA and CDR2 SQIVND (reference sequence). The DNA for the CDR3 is TGTGCCAGTAGCACTAGAAGCGGACTAGCGGACTACGAGCAGTACTTC. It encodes CASSTRSGLADYEQYF.

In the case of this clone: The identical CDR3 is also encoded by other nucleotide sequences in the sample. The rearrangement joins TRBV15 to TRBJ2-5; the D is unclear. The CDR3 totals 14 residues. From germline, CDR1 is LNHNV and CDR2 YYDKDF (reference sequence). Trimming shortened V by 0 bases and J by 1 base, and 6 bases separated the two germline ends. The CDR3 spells CATSRDRSQETQYF. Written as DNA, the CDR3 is TGTGCCACCAGCAGAGATAGAAGCCAAGAGACCCAGTACTTC.

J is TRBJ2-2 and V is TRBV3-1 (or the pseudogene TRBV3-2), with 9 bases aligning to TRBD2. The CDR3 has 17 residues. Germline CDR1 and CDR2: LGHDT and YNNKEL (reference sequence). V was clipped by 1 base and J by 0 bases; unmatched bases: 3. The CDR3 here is CASSQVTSGPNTGELFF. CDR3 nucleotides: TGTGCCAGCAGCCAAGTCACTAGCGGGCCGAACACCGGGGAGCTGTTTTTT.

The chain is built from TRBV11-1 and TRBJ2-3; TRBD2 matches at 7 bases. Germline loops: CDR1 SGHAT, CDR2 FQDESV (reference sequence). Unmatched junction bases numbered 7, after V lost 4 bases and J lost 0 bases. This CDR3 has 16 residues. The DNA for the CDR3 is TGTGCCAGCAGCTATCCAGCGGGAATAAGCACAGATACGCAGTATTTT. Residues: CASSYPAGISTDTQYF.

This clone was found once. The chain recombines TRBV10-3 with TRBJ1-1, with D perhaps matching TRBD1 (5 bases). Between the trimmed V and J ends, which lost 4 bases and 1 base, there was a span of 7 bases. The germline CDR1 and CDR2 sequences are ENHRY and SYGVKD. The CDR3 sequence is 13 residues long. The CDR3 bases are TGTGCCATCAGTGGACAGAAGAACACTGAAGCTTTCTTT. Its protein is CAISGQKNTEAFF.

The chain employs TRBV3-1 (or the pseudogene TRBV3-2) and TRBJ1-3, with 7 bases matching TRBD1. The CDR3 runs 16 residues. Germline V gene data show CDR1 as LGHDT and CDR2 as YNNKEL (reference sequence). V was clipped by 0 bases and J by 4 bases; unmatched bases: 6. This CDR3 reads CASSQDRGTAGNTIYF. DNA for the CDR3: TGTGCCAGCAGCCAAGATAGAGGGACAGCAGGAAACACCATATATTTT.

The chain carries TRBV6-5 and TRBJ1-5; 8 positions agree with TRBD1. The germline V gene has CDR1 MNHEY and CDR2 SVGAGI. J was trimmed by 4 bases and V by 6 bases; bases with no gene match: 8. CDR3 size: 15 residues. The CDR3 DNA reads TGTGCCAGCAGAGGGGGACAGGAGGTGAATCAGCCCCAGCATTTT. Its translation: CASRGGQEVNQPQHF.

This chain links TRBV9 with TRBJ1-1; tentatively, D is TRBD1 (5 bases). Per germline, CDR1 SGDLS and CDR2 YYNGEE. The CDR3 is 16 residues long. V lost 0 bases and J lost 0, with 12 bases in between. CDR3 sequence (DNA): TGTGCCAGCAGCGTAGGGCCGAAGGGGATGAACACTGAAGCTTTCTTT. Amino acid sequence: CASSVGPKGMNTEAFF. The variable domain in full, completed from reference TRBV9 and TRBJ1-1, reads DSGVTQTPKHLITATGQRVTLRCSPRSGDLSVYWYQQSLDQGLQFLIQYYNGEERAKGNILERFSAQQFPDLHSELNLSSLELGDSALYFCASSVGPKGMNTEAFFGQGTRLTVV.

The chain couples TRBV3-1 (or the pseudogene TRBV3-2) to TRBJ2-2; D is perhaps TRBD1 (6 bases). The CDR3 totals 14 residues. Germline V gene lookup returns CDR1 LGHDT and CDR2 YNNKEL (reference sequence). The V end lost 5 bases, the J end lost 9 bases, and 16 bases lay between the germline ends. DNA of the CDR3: TGTGCCAGCAGCGCCCTCCAGGGGACCTGGGAGCTGTTTTTT. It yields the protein CASSALQGTWELFF.

The CDR3 here is CASSLDWQEGYYEQYF. As DNA, the CDR3 is TGTGCCAGCAGCTTAGACTGGCAGGAGGGATACTACGAGCAGTACTTC. This sequence joins TRBV11-2 and TRBJ2-7; D is perhaps TRBD2 (6 bases). Trimming took off 0 bases at V and 3 bases at J, with 15 bases between the two ends. This CDR3 contains 16 residues. Germline V gene lookup returns CDR1 SGHAT and CDR2 FQNNGV.

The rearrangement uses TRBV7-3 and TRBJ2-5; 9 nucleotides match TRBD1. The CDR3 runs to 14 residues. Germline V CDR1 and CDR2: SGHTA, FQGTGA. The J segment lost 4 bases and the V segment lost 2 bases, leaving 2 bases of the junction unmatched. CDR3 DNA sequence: TGTGCCAGCAGCTTAGCGGGACAGGGAGAGACCCAGTACTTC. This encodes CASSLAGQGETQYF.

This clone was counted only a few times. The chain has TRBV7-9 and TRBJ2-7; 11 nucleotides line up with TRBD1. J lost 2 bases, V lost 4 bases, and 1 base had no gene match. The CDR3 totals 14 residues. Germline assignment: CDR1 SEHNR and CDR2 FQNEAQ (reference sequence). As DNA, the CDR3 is TGTGCCAGCAGCTCGGGACAGGGGGCCTACGAGCAGTACTTC. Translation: CASSSGQGAYEQYF.

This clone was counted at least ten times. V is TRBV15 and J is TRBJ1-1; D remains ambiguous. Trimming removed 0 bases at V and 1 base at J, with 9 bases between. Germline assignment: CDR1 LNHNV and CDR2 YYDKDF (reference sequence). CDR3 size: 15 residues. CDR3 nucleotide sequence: TGTGCCACCAGCAGAGATTGGCCAGAGAACACTGAAGCTTTCTTT. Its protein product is CATSRDWPENTEAFF.